These 15 T cell receptor beta chains were all obtained from the same sample, sequenced in a study of blood T cell repertoires in COVID-19. Some clones are missing from TCRdb's copy, which holds only in-frame ones; the method was immunoSEQ multiplex PCR. This table holds over 60,000 clones, roughly 89% found once. The sequencing sample was made of peripheral blood. All receptors come from a woman aged 45-60 years with active COVID-19.

In this sample, this clone turned up a few times. The rearrangement joins TRBV19 to TRBJ2-5; TRBD1 aligns across 10 bases. The CDR3 is 16 amino acids. In germline, CDR1 is LNHDA, CDR2 SQIVND (reference sequence). Trimming took 4 bases from V and 3 from J; bases not matched to a gene: 8. Here the CDR3 reads CASSNPRGTGEETQYF. The CDR3 DNA follows: TGTGCCAGTAGTAACCCCCGTGGGACAGGGGAAGAGACCCAGTACTTC.

With respect to this clone: A junction boundary mismatches the germline segment, possibly from a read error. The CDR3 spells CASSPKQGLF. CDR3 nucleotide sequence: TGTGCCAGCTCACCAAAACAGGGCCTTTTC. The genes are TRBV18 and TRBJ1-2, with a weak D call TRBD1 (6 bases). Germline V CDR1 and CDR2: KGHSH, LQKENI. The CDR3 loop spans 10 amino acids.

The chain links TRBV6-4 to TRBJ1-2; tentatively, D is TRBD1 (6 bases). The V and J ends lost 0 bases and 8 bases respectively, with 10 bases between them. Germline CDR1 MRHNA, CDR2 SNTAGT. The CDR3 totals 13 residues. The CDR3 sequence: CASSDSTGRGYTF. CDR3 sequence (DNA): TGTGCCAGCAGTGACTCAACAGGGAGAGGCTACACCTTC.

The rearrangement links TRBV7-9 to TRBJ1-1, with a weak D call TRBD1 (5 bases). This CDR3 region has 14 residues. Germline V lookup: CDR1 SEHNR, CDR2 FQNEAQ (reference sequence). V lost 3 bases to trimming and J lost 1 base, with 9 bases between them. The CDR3 nucleotides are TGTGCCAGCAGCTTCCAGGGAAGGAACACTGAAGCTTTCTTT. This codes for CASSFQGRNTEAFF.

The table lists this clone with a count of one. The rearrangement joins TRBV19 to TRBJ1-1, with D possibly TRBD1 on 5 matching bases. Between the trimmed V and J ends, which lost 7 bases and 0 bases, there was a span of 15 bases. Germline CDR1 reads LNHDA; CDR2 reads SQIVND (reference sequence). This CDR3 has 15 residues. The DNA of the CDR3 is TGTGCCAGTACCCGCGGCGGGACCTTGAACACTGAAGCTTTCTTT. This translates into CASTRGGTLNTEAFF.

This clone was seen only once. The V and J genes are TRBV2 and TRBJ1-6; D gene unclear. There are 17 residues in the CDR3. V gave up 6 bases and J gave up 3 bases, with 18 bases separating them. CDR1 and CDR2 (germline): SNHLY, FYNNEI. The CDR3 sequence is CASSGKSGKGYNSPLHF. The DNA of the CDR3 is TGTGCCAGCAGCGGAAAGTCGGGGAAGGGCTATAATTCACCCCTCCACTTT.

J is TRBJ2-1 and V is TRBV4-1; 10 bases are a match to TRBD1. The CDR3 loop spans 18 amino acids. The V and J ends lost 4 bases and 0 bases, in that order; junction bases with no gene match: 9. Germline CDR1 is MGHRA and CDR2 is YSYEKL. The CDR3 coding sequence is TGCGCCAGCAGCCCCCGACAGGGGGCCCTAAGCTCCTACAATGAGCAGTTCTTC. Amino acid sequence: CASSPRQGALSSYNEQFF.

The chain joins TRBV7-2 to TRBJ1-4; D remains ambiguous. CDR1 SGHTA and CDR2 FQGNSA come from the germline V gene. The V and J ends lost 1 base and 8 bases respectively, with 14 bases between them. The CDR3 runs to 15 residues. The CDR3, as DNA: TGTGCCAGCAGCTTAGGCGTGCCAATGTGGGAAAAACTGTTTTTT. Protein: CASSLGVPMWEKLFF.

The genes are TRBV20-1 and TRBJ2-1; D is undetermined. Trimming removed 4 bases at V and 9 bases at J, with 10 bases between. The CDR3 has 11 amino acids. Germline CDR1 and CDR2: DFQATT and SNEGSKA (reference sequence). The DNA for the CDR3 is TGCAGTGCTAAGCCCAAGAGTGAGCAGTTCTTC. Residues: CSAKPKSEQFF.

DNA of the CDR3: TGTGCCAGCTCAGGGCTGCAGAACACTGAAGCTTTCTTT. Its translation is CASSGLQNTEAFF. The chain couples TRBV18 to TRBJ1-1; no definite D call. V shed 5 bases and J shed 1 base, with 8 bases lying between them. The CDR3 is made up of 13 amino acids. Per germline, CDR1 KGHSH and CDR2 LQKENI.

The chain couples TRBV7-3 to TRBJ2-1; 9 bases align to TRBD2. The germline V gene has CDR1 SGHTA and CDR2 FQGTGA. J lost 0 bases, V lost 2 bases, and 11 bases had no gene match. The CDR3 runs 19 residues. Written as DNA, the CDR3 is TGTGCCAGCAGCTTATTCTCCTATGCGGGAGGGCCCTCCTACAATGAGCAGTTCTTC. Translation gives CASSLFSYAGGPSYNEQFF. Full variable domain (remainder filled in from reference TRBV7-3 and TRBJ2-1): GAGVSQTPSNKVTEKGKYVELRCDPISGHTALYWYRQSLGQGPEFLIYFQGTGAADDSGLPNDRFFAVRPEGSVSTLKIQRTERGDSAVYLCASSLFSYAGGPSYNEQFFGPGTRLTVL.

The V gene is TRBV6-1, the J gene TRBJ2-1; 7 bases are shared with TRBD2. The germline gives CDR1 MNHNS, CDR2 SASEGT. The CDR3 totals 17 residues. After removal of 4 bases from V and 0 bases from J, the junction contained 9 bases not matched to a gene. CDR3 bases: TGTGCCAGCAGTGGAGAGGGCGGGAGCCTCTCCTACAATGAGCAGTTCTTC. It specifies CASSGEGGSLSYNEQFF.

The chain joins TRBV5-1 to TRBJ2-5; TRBD2 matches 7 bases. The trim removed 0 bases at V and 5 bases at J, leaving 10 bases unmatched. The CDR3 is made up of 16 amino acids. Looked up from germline, CDR1 is SGHRS and CDR2 is YFSETQ. The CDR3 loop is CASSLAMRENRETQYF. In DNA form, the CDR3 reads TGCGCCAGCAGCTTGGCCATGCGGGAGAATAGGGAGACCCAGTACTTC.

V gene TRBV28 combines with J gene TRBJ2-7, with TRBD1 matching over 8 bases. Germline V lookup: CDR1 MDHEN, CDR2 SYDVKM. The CDR3 length is 16 residues. J gave up 5 bases and V 6 bases, and 15 bases lay outside the gene matches. CDR3 residues: CASRTRSRGRRNEQYF. DNA for the CDR3: TGTGCCAGCAGAACCCGCTCCAGGGGGCGCCGGAACGAGCAGTACTTC.

V gene TRBV11-2 combines with J gene TRBJ2-1, with 10 bases that match TRBD2. The CDR3 totals 14 residues. From germline, CDR1 is SGHAT and CDR2 FQNNGV. Trimming took 5 bases from V and 4 from J; bases not matched to a gene: 2. This CDR3 reads CASSKLAGYNEQFF. The CDR3 DNA sequence: TGTGCCAGCAGCAAACTAGCGGGGTACAATGAGCAGTTCTTC.